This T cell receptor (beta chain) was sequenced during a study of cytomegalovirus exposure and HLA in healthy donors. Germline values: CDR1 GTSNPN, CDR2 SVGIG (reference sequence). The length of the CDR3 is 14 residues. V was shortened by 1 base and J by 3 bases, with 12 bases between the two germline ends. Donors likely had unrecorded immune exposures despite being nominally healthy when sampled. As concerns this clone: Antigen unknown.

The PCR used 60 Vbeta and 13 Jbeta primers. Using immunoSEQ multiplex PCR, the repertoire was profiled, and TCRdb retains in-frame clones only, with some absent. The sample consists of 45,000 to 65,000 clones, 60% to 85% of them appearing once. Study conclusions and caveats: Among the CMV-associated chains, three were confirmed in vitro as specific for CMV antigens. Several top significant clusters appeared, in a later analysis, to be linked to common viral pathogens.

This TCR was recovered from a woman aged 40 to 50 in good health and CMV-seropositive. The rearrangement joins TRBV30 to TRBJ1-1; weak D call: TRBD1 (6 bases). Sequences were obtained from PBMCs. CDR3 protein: CAWSGNQGHTEAFF. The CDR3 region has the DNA TGTGCCTGGAGTGGAAATCAGGGGCACACTGAAGCTTTCTTT.